The clone carrying this T cell receptor beta chain turned up a few times. Losses at the gene ends were 9 bases for V and 2 bases for J; bases not matched to a gene: 7. Germline assignment: CDR1 LNHDA and CDR2 SQIVND (reference sequence). The CDR3 covers 14 residues. The data were taken from a study of PD-L1 blockade in urothelial cancer. Study-wide background: Men with urothelial cancer arising in the bladder made up about nine tenths of the roughly 29 patients.

Assay used: immunoSEQ multiplex PCR; TCRdb lists only in-frame clones, some missing. The profile shows about 52,000 clones, about 80% of them singletons. Described time point: pretreatment peripheral blood. Each patient gave between 1 and 8 samples, pretreatment and on-treatment. This TCR derives from a man in his fifties with urothelial cancer. The chain combines TRBV19 with TRBJ1-3, with 7 bases fitting TRBD1. Sequenced material: PBMCs, taken around atezolizumab (anti-PD-L1) treatment. For the CDR3, the DNA is TGTGCCAGCACGGACAGGTTTACTGGAAACACCATATATTTT. Its protein is CASTDRFTGNTIYF. Variable domain in full (rest from reference TRBV19 and TRBJ1-3): DGGITQSPKYLFRKEGQNVTLSCEQNLNHDAMYWYRQDPGQGLRLIYYSQIVNDFQKGDIAEGYSVSREKKESFPLTVTSAQKNPTAFYLCASTDRFTGNTIYFGEGSWLTVV.